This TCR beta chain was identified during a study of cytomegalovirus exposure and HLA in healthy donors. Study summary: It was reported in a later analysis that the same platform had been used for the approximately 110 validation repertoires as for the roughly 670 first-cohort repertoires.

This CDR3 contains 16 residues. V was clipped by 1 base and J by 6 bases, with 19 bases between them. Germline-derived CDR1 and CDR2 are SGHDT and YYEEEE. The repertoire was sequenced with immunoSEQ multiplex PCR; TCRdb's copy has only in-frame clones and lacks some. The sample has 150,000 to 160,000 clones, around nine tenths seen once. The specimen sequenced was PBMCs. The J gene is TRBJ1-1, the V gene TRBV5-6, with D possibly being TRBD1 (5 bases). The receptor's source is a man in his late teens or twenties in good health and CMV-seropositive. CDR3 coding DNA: TGTGCCAGCAGCTTGAGGGGATTGGGGGAGGCTGCTGAAGCTTTCTTT. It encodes CASSLRGLGEAAEAFF.